This TCR beta chain was sequenced in a study of preoperative IRX-2 immunotherapy in early breast cancer. By proportion, this clone is hyperexpanded. Only in-frame clones appear in the TCRdb table, and some are missing; sequencing was by immunoSEQ multiplex PCR. The sample consists of about 520 clones, 81% of them appearing once. Treatment described: preoperative locoregional IRX-2 cytokine immunotherapy. The germline gives CDR1 MNHNS, CDR2 SASEGT. V was cut by 1 base and J by 0 bases, with 9 bases left in between. The CDR3 has 15 amino acids. The chain employs TRBV6-1 and TRBJ1-1, with D unclear. The sequence was obtained from a human donor with breast cancer. The input for sequencing was tumor tissue, taken after IRX-2 immunotherapy. CDR3 sequence reads: CASSEGVGLNTEAFF. CDR3 sequence (DNA): TGTGCCAGCAGTGAAGGGGTGGGCCTGAACACTGAAGCTTTCTTT.